This entry lists 10 T cell receptor beta chains sequenced from one sample in a study of OX40 agonist ivuxolimab in advanced cancers. Sequencing used immunoSEQ multiplex PCR; TCRdb keeps in-frame clones, though not all of them. This table holds about 70,000 clones, almost 90% found once. The sequences come from CD4+ or CD8+ T cells sorted from blood, collected in a trial of the OX40 agonist ivuxolimab. The receptors come from an adult with an advanced solid tumor such as melanoma, head and neck, liver or kidney cancer.

J is TRBJ2-3 and V is TRBV10-3; D is undetermined. Trimming took 10 bases from V and 0 from J, leaving 11 bases between them. This CDR3 has 13 amino acids. Germline V gives CDR1 ENHRY, CDR2 SYGVKD. This chain's CDR3 is CATSPSSTDTQYF. CDR3 sequence (DNA): TGTGCCACGTCACCTTCAAGCACAGATACGCAGTATTTT.

The chain couples TRBV5-4 to TRBJ1-1; 9 bases align to TRBD1. V shed 4 bases and J 6 bases; nucleotides not matched to a gene: 13. There are 16 residues in the CDR3. Per the germline V gene, CDR1 is SGHNT and CDR2 is YYREEE (reference sequence). The CDR3 sequence is CASSPASLGQGSEAFF. The CDR3 coding sequence is TGTGCCAGCAGCCCTGCGTCTCTGGGACAGGGATCTGAAGCTTTCTTT.

The rearrangement joins TRBV6-5 to TRBJ2-1; 13 positions match TRBD2. The CDR3 extends over 15 amino acids. Germline V gives CDR1 MNHEY, CDR2 SVGAGI. V lost 7 bases to trimming and J lost 6 bases; unmatched junction nucleotides: 6. The CDR3 sequence: CASNPGTSGTNEQFF. The CDR3 DNA reads as TGTGCCAGCAACCCCGGGACTAGCGGGACCAATGAGCAGTTCTTC.

The gene calls are TRBV5-4 and TRBJ1-1; maybe TRBD1 (6 bases). V shed 2 bases and J shed 0 bases, with 14 bases lying between them. Germline V gene data show CDR1 as SGHNT and CDR2 as YYREEE (reference sequence). The CDR3 has 16 amino acids. As DNA, the CDR3 is TGTGCCAGCAGCTTCCCCGACAGGTCTATGAACACTGAAGCTTTCTTT. Residues: CASSFPDRSMNTEAFF.

V and J are TRBV6-1 and TRBJ2-1; 12 nucleotides agree with TRBD1. J lost 8 bases, V lost 4 bases, and 6 bases had no gene match. Germline lookup yields CDR1 MNHNS and CDR2 SASEGT. The CDR3 loop spans 15 amino acids. The CDR3 loop is CASSARDRGRDEQFF. Here the CDR3 DNA reads TGTGCCAGCAGTGCCCGGGACAGGGGGCGAGATGAGCAGTTCTTC.

The CDR3 protein is CASSEFVQEPYNEQFF. The CDR3 DNA reads TGCGCCAGCAGTGAGTTTGTTCAGGAGCCCTACAATGAGCAGTTCTTC. The rearrangement joins TRBV10-1 to TRBJ2-1, with no clear D. V was trimmed by 1 base and J by 2 bases, leaving 12 bases between them. CDR1 and CDR2 (germline): WNHNN, SYGVQD (reference sequence). The CDR3 has 16 amino acids.

In its sample, this clone was seen a few times. The CDR3: CASSLGRGTEAFF. The DNA for the CDR3 is TGTGCCAGCAGCTTAGGAAGGGGCACTGAAGCTTTCTTT. The genes are TRBV11-2 and TRBJ1-1, with D maybe TRBD1 (5 bases). The CDR3 has 13 residues. CDR1 is SGHAT, CDR2 FQNNGV, per germline. V shed 1 base and J shed 4 bases, with 7 bases lying between them.

The sample holds one count of this clone. The V call is TRBV5-1, the J call TRBJ2-3; D remains unclear. CDR1 and CDR2 (germline): SGHRS, YFSETQ. Trimming cost V 1 base and J 4 bases, with 4 bases left between them. The CDR3 has 12 residues. The CDR3 region has the DNA TGCGCCAGCAGCTTGTTCGCAGATACGCAGTATTTT. Protein sequence: CASSLFADTQYF.

Comments on this clone: One end of the junction does not line up with germline, which may come from a read error. The chain employs TRBV18 and TRBJ2-1; a weak D match, TRBD2 (5 bases). The CDR3 is 18 residues long. Germline V gives CDR1 KGHSH, CDR2 LQKENI. The CDR3 bases are TGTGCCAGCTCACCCTCCCCGTTGGTCGGGGTTGGGCACAATGAGCAGCTCTTC. It is translated as CASSPSPLVGVGHNEQLF.

This chain connects TRBV5-1 to TRBJ2-1; 13 bases align to TRBD2. J was trimmed by 8 bases and V by 6 bases; bases with no gene match: 8. Germline CDR1 reads SGHRS; CDR2 reads YFSETQ. CDR3 length equals 15 residues. CDR3 sequence (DNA): TGCGCCAGCACCCGGACTAGCGGGAGACTGGATGAGCAGTTCTTC. Protein sequence: CASTRTSGRLDEQFF. Complete variable domain (other parts from reference TRBV5-1 and TRBJ2-1): KAGVTQTPRYLIKTRGQQVTLSCSPISGHRSVSWYQQTPGQGLQFLFEYFSETQRNKGNFPGRFSGRQFSNSRSEMNVSTLELGDSALYLCASTRTSGRLDEQFFGPGTRLTVL.